These T cell receptor beta chains were read from a single sample in a study of shared clonotypes between healthy human individuals. The repertoire was sequenced with immunoSEQ multiplex PCR; TCRdb's copy has only in-frame clones and lacks some. Here the sample spans approximately 1.9 million clones, 80% to 95% being singletons. Sample: naive CD8+ T cells from PBMCs. These receptor sequences come from a young man in good health. Some clones in this sample may be carry-over from other donors' samples. Both conserved end residues are part of each CDR3. The D gene is left open where the match is weak. Clone size is not always given. Where it is, it says once, few, many or a class for expanded clones.

>TRBV7-8|NA|TRBJ2-7|NA
TGTGCCAGCAGCCCCCGGGACACTGCCTACGAGCAGTACTTC
CASSPRDTAYEQYF
>TRBV18|TRBD2|TRBJ2-1|NA
TGTGCCAGCTCACCACCGGCTAGCGGGGGTTGGGCGGCCTACAATGAGCAGTTCTTC
CASSPPASGGWAAYNEQFF
>TRBV27|NA|TRBJ2-4|NA
TGTGCCAGCAGTTTATCCGGAACAAACATTCAGTACTTC
CASSLSGTNIQYF
>TRBV4-3|TRBD2|TRBJ2-1|NA
TGCGCCAGCAGCCAAGGACTAGCGGTAAACAATGAGCAGTTCTTC
CASSQGLAVNNEQFF
>TRBV2|NA|TRBJ1-5|NA
TGTGCCAGCAGTGAAGCTTACAATATGGGCAATCAGCCCCAGCATTTT
CASSEAYNMGNQPQHF
>TRBV28|NA|TRBJ2-1|NA
TGTGCCAGCAGCCTTCTTCGGGGCTACAATGAGCAGTTCTTC
CASSLLRGYNEQFF
>TRBV7-6|NA|TRBJ2-2|NA
TGTGCCAGCAGCTTAGTTTTACAGAACACCGGGGAGCTGTTTTTT
CASSLVLQNTGELFF
>TRBV28|TRBD2|TRBJ2-5|NA
TGTGCCAGCAGTTTAGGGCGACTAGCGGGAGGTTTGGAGACCCAGTACTTC
CASSLGRLAGGLETQYF
>TRBV30|NA|TRBJ2-7|NA
TGTGCCTGGAGTGTAAATCCCGGGTTCCCCTACGAGCAGTACTTC
CAWSVNPGFPYEQYF
>TRBV27|NA|TRBJ2-3|NA
TGTGCCAGCAGCACCCTACGAGGACGGCTTAGCACAGATACGCAGTATTTT
CASSTLRGRLSTDTQYF
>TRBV28|NA|TRBJ1-1|NA
TGTGCCAGCAGTTTAATGTGGAACACTGAAGCTTTCTTT
CASSLMWNTEAFF
>TRBV6-5|TRBD2|TRBJ2-1|NA
TGTGCCAGCAGCCCTCTAGCGGGAGCCAATGAGCAGTTCTTC
CASSPLAGANEQFF
>TRBV28|NA|TRBJ1-1|NA
TGTGCCAGCAGTTACAGGGAGGAAGCTTTCTTT
CASSYREEAFF
>TRBV5-4|NA|TRBJ2-5|NA
TGTGCCTCCGGTGCTCCAGGAAACCAAGAGACCCAGTACTTC
CASGAPGNQETQYF
>TRBV4-1|NA|TRBJ2-1|NA
TGCGCCAGCAGCCAAGAGAGAGGGAGGCCGCCGTACAATGAGCAGTTCTTC
CASSQERGRPPYNEQFF
>TRBV7-9|NA|TRBJ2-1|NA
TGTGCCAGCAGCCCCCCACTAGCAGCATACAATGAGCAGTTCTTC
CASSPPLAAYNEQFF
>TRBV14|NA|TRBJ2-7|once
TGTGCCAGCAGCCAGAGGGTCGGAGCTGAACCCTACGAGCAGTACTTC
CASSQRVGAEPYEQYF